These 2 T cell receptor beta chains came from one sample sequenced in a study of blood T cell repertoires in COVID-19. The table came from immunoSEQ multiplex PCR; TCRdb's copy has only in-frame clones and leaves some out. Of 75,000 to 95,000 clones listed, 85% to 95% are singletons. The specimen was peripheral blood. The receptors here all came from a man aged 60-69 years with acute or convalescent COVID-19.

The V and J genes are TRBV19 and TRBJ1-5; no definite D call. Germline CDR1 reads LNHDA; CDR2 reads SQIVND (reference sequence). V lost 5 bases and J lost 10, with 12 bases in between. This CDR3 contains 12 residues. The CDR3 DNA reads as TGTGCCAGTAGTCCTGGTACTCATCCCCAGCATTTT. This sequence encodes CASSPGTHPQHF.

The chain uses TRBV24-1 and TRBJ2-1; the D is unclear. Germline lookup yields CDR1 KGHDR and CDR2 SFDVKD. The CDR3 spans 14 residues. V was shortened by 3 bases and J by 9 bases, with 14 bases between the two germline ends. Here the CDR3 reads CATSDPGRRGEQFF. CDR3 DNA sequence: TGTGCCACCAGTGATCCTGGAAGACGCGGTGAGCAGTTCTTC.